This T cell receptor beta chain appears in the sequencing data of a study of T cell changes during pregnancy in multiple sclerosis (dated by TCRdb to between 2018 and 2021). Background for the entire study: In women with multiple sclerosis, the researchers looked at how the T cell repertoire shifted as pregnancy progressed.

CDR1 is given as SGHVS and CDR2 as FNYEAQ, both from the germline V gene. Including the terminal cysteine and phenylalanine, the CDR3 comprises 17 residues. The retained sequence is limited to the CDR3, 51 bases, with the frame set at the first base. Trimming takes 1 base off V and 5 bases off J; junction bases not matched to a gene: 7. To note about this clone: Its antigen specificity is not known. Per-nucleotide qualities are absent, and no much larger clonotype sits a single base away.

The library came from the immunoSEQ multiplex PCR assay. TCRdb stores this immuneACCESS table with in-frame sequences only. Part of the clones is absent; in the studies checked, under half of the shortfall reflects unresolved V genes, and no reason is known for the rest. The sample table lists about 59,000 clones, around 93% of them with a count of one. The top ten clones comprise over 0.35% of the sample. This material consisted of CD4+ T cells from peripheral blood mononuclear cells, taken before pregnancy. The chain employs TRBV7-6 and TRBJ2-4; 11 bases in between match TRBD1. The TCR originated in a female donor with multiple sclerosis, enrolled in a pregnancy study. In nucleotide form, the sequence is TGTGCCAGCAGCTTAGGACGGACAGGGGGCTCGGAAAACATTCAGTACTTC. This gives the protein CASSLGRTGGSENIQYF. Here the CDR3 is joined to the reference TRBV7-6 and TRBJ2-4 genes, and the full variable domain is: GAGVSQSPRYKVTKRGQDVALRCDPISGHVSLYWYRQALGQGPEFLTYFNYEAQQDKSGLPNDRFSAERPEGSISTLTIQRTEQRDSAMYRCASSLGRTGGSENIQYFGAGTRLSVL.